This T cell receptor beta chain came from a study of T cell responses to AZD1222 COVID-19 vaccine. Regarding the study as a whole: Dominant CD4 TCR responses targeted spike regions 160-218 and 743-854. A rise in Spike-specific TCR breadth and depth followed two AZD1222 doses. AZD1222 recipients seropositive at baseline numbered only 5 to 7.

This CDR3 spans 15 amino acids. Germline V CDR1 and CDR2: GTSNPN, SVGIG (reference sequence). V lost 0 bases to trimming and J lost 0 bases, with 9 bases between them. As regards this clone: Its matching antigen is unknown.

Sequencing was performed with immunoSEQ multiplex PCR; in TCRdb, only in-frame clones are kept and a portion is missing. The sample consists of 100,000 to 150,000 clones, 93% of them appearing once. Specimen: peripheral blood, collected on day 0 of AZD1222 vaccination. The chain uses TRBV30 and TRBJ1-5, with no clear D. This clonotype was sampled from an adult in good health. CDR3 coding DNA: TGTGCCTGGAGTGTTGGAGCTTATAGCAATCAGCCCCAGCATTTT. Residues: CAWSVGAYSNQPQHF.